The 27 T cell receptor beta chains in this list originate from one sample, sequenced in a study of control samples from healthy donors and cancer patients. The repertoire was sequenced with immunoSEQ multiplex PCR; TCRdb's copy has only in-frame clones and lacks some. The sample yields under 70,000 clones, 87% seen once. Material: PBMCs. All receptors derive from a man between 60 and 70 years old with head and neck cancer.

The gene calls are TRBV30 and TRBJ2-2; D is unresolved. The CDR3 has 15 residues. Germline assignment: CDR1 GTSNPN and CDR2 SVGIG (reference sequence). Deletions cut 3 bases from V and 2 bases from J, with 13 bases between. The DNA for the CDR3 is TGTGCCTGGAGGAAACCCGGCAGAAACACCGGGGAGCTGTTTTTT. This gives the protein CAWRKPGRNTGELFF.

CDR3 bases: TGTGCCAGCAGCCAAAACGCAGGGGCCACTGAAGCTTTCTTT. It yields the protein CASSQNAGATEAFF. The chain employs TRBV3-1 (or the pseudogene TRBV3-2) and TRBJ1-1, with a possible D match to TRBD1 (6 bases). Germline values: CDR1 LGHDT, CDR2 YNNKEL (reference sequence). The ends were cut back, 2 bases at V and 4 bases at J, with 11 bases in the middle. CDR3 length: 14 amino acids.

This clone occurred a few times. This chain links TRBV5-6 with TRBJ1-3, with D uncertain. CDR3 length equals 14 residues. V lost 1 base and J lost 3, with 8 bases in between. Germline CDR1 reads SGHDT; CDR2 reads YYEEEE. The CDR3 coding sequence is TGTGCCAGCAGCTTGTTCCTCTTTGGAAACACCATATATTTT. Its protein product is CASSLFLFGNTIYF.

This chain connects TRBV3-1 (or the pseudogene TRBV3-2) to TRBJ1-1, with unresolved D. Germline CDR1 reads LGHDT; CDR2 reads YNNKEL (reference sequence). Trimming stripped 3 bases from V and 1 base from J, with 9 bases between. The CDR3 extends over 14 amino acids. The CDR3 DNA follows: TGTGCCAGCAGCCAGGTGGGCCCGAACACTGAAGCTTTCTTT. Protein sequence: CASSQVGPNTEAFF.

The chain carries TRBV30 and TRBJ1-5, with a weak D call TRBD1 (5 bases). Looked up from germline, CDR1 is GTSNPN and CDR2 is SVGIG (reference sequence). V lost 0 bases, J lost 2 bases, and 8 bases lay in between. CDR3 length: 14 residues. The CDR3 DNA follows: TGTGCCTGGAGTGTAGCGGGGGGCAATCAGCCCCAGCATTTT. Its translation: CAWSVAGGNQPQHF.

The chain recombines TRBV6-2 or TRBV6-3 with TRBJ2-5; D might be TRBD1 or TRBD2, each matching 5 bases. CDR1 is MNHEY, CDR2 SVGEGT, per germline. The CDR3 totals 15 residues. The V end was cut by 0 bases, the J end by 4 bases, with 12 bases between. The CDR3 is CASSYSRERGETQYF. CDR3 nucleotides: TGTGCCAGCAGTTACTCCCGGGAAAGGGGAGAGACCCAGTACTTC.

V is TRBV19 and J is TRBJ2-7, with TRBD2 matching over 9 bases. Trimming removed 5 bases from V and 1 base from J; junction bases left unmatched: 6. The CDR3 is made up of 15 amino acids. Germline V gene lookup returns CDR1 LNHDA and CDR2 SQIVND (reference sequence). The DNA for the CDR3 is TGTGCCAGTAGTTCCCTCACTAGCGGGTCCTACGAGCAGTACTTC. It codes for CASSSLTSGSYEQYF.

This rearrangement joins TRBV5-1 to TRBJ1-2; D remains ambiguous. The CDR3 length is 15 residues. V lost 0 bases and J 2 bases, leaving 11 bases between the germline ends. CDR1 is SGHRS, CDR2 YFSETQ, per germline. This CDR3 reads CASSLEAPLNYGYTF. In nucleotides, the CDR3 is TGCGCCAGCAGCTTGGAGGCACCGCTGAACTATGGCTACACCTTC.

The J gene is TRBJ2-7, the V gene TRBV7-9; 7 positions agree with TRBD1. J gave up 5 bases and V 0 bases, and 1 base lay outside the gene matches. CDR1 and CDR2 (germline): SEHNR, FQNEAQ (reference sequence). CDR3 length: 13 amino acids. CDR3 amino acids: CASSLAGGDEQYF. The CDR3 DNA reads as TGTGCCAGCAGCTTAGCAGGGGGCGACGAGCAGTACTTC.

The CDR3 region is CASSLDRTEIYGYTF. Written as DNA, the CDR3 is TGTGCCAGCAGCTTAGATCGGACTGAAATCTATGGCTACACCTTC. This chain links TRBV11-2 with TRBJ1-2; D not resolved. The V end lost 0 bases, the J end lost 4 bases, and 12 bases lay between the germline ends. The germline gives CDR1 SGHAT, CDR2 FQNNGV. CDR3 size: 15 residues. The entire variable domain, with the rest obtained from reference TRBV11-2 and TRBJ1-2, is as follows: EAGVAQSPRYKIIEKRQSVAFWCNPISGHATLYWYQQILGQGPKLLIQFQNNGVVDDSQLPKDRFSAERLKGVDSTLKIQPAKLEDSAVYLCASSLDRTEIYGYTFGSGTRLTVV.

The chain links TRBV18 to TRBJ2-3, with 10 bases fitting TRBD1. The CDR3 has 16 amino acids. The germline CDR1 and CDR2 sequences are KGHSH and LQKENI. The junction had 7 bases not matched to a gene; V was cut back by 3 bases and J by 4 bases. Here the CDR3 DNA reads TGTGCCAGCTCACCGTGGGGACAGGGGTCCGCAGATACGCAGTATTTT. Encoded protein: CASSPWGQGSADTQYF.

By its share, this clone is medium-sized. The chain joins TRBV7-9 to TRBJ1-1; D might be TRBD1 (5 bases). This CDR3 contains 15 residues. Germline V CDR1 and CDR2: SEHNR, FQNEAQ (reference sequence). Trimming removed 5 bases at V and 4 bases at J, with 17 bases between. DNA of the CDR3: TGTGCCAGCAGCCCCCAAGGGACTACTCTCACTGAAGCTTTCTTT. Translation: CASSPQGTTLTEAFF.

The rearrangement links TRBV7-2 to TRBJ1-5; D is perhaps TRBD1 (5 bases). The germline V and J ends were trimmed by 2 bases and 5 bases, with 13 bases remaining between them. This CDR3 comprises 15 residues. Germline values: CDR1 SGHTA, CDR2 FQGNSA. The CDR3 sequence: CASSLQSEGHQPQHF. The CDR3 region has the DNA TGTGCCAGCAGCTTACAGTCAGAGGGGCATCAGCCCCAGCATTTT.

The rearrangement links TRBV6-5 to TRBJ2-1; 13 nucleotides line up with TRBD2. With V trimmed by 7 bases and J by 7 bases, 4 bases remained unmatched. CDR1 MNHEY and CDR2 SVGAGI come from the germline V gene. This CDR3 has 14 residues. The CDR3 loop reads CASKTSGGTNEQFF. CDR3 sequence (DNA): TGTGCCAGCAAGACTAGCGGGGGGACAAATGAGCAGTTCTTC.

The chain employs TRBV5-1 and TRBJ1-3; 7 bases match TRBD1. V shed 4 bases, J shed 0 bases, and the junction held 10 bases outside the gene matches. Per germline, CDR1 SGHRS and CDR2 YFSETQ. The CDR3 runs 17 residues. This CDR3 reads CASSQEGAVGSGNTIYF. The CDR3 DNA reads as TGCGCCAGCAGCCAGGAGGGGGCGGTCGGCTCTGGAAACACCATATATTTT.

V is TRBV5-1 and J is TRBJ2-2; 12 bases map to TRBD2. Germline V lookup: CDR1 SGHRS, CDR2 YFSETQ. There are 17 residues in the CDR3. The junction had 6 bases not matched to a gene; V was cut back by 4 bases and J by 2 bases. The CDR3 bases are TGCGCCAGCAGCAGGACTAGCGGGACTATCAACACCGGGGAGCTGTTTTTT. This translates into CASSRTSGTINTGELFF.

The rearrangement links TRBV2 to TRBJ2-3; weak D call: TRBD1 (7 bases). Germline V CDR1 and CDR2: SNHLY, FYNNEI. V was cut by 3 bases and J by 3 bases, with 13 bases left in between. The CDR3 is made up of 15 amino acids. This CDR3 is CASSEGRGATDTQYF. In DNA, the CDR3 is TGTGCCAGCAGTGAGGGCAGGGGGGCAACAGATACGCAGTATTTT.

This clone was seen just once. This sequence joins TRBV6-5 and TRBJ1-6, with D unresolved. This CDR3 contains 13 residues. V gave up 8 bases and J gave up 7 bases, with 12 bases separating them. Germline V gives CDR1 MNHEY, CDR2 SVGAGI. CDR3 sequence (DNA): TGTGCCAGCGGTCGCGTGCAGAATTCACCCCTCCACTTT. This translates into CASGRVQNSPLHF.

The chain recombines TRBV6-1 with TRBJ2-1; D gene uncertain. Germline V CDR1 and CDR2: MNHNS, SASEGT. The CDR3 is 17 residues long. Trimming left V 2 bases short and J 0 bases short, with 14 bases between. Here the CDR3 reads CASSENSGPYSYNEQFF. CDR3 DNA: TGTGCCAGCAGTGAAAACTCCGGACCATACTCCTACAATGAGCAGTTCTTC.

In DNA, the CDR3 is TGCGCCAGCAGCTTGGAGGCAGGTGGTGGCTACACCTTC. Its translation: CASSLEAGGGYTF. The chain is built from TRBV5-1 and TRBJ1-2; D is uncertain. The germline V and J ends were trimmed by 0 bases and 7 bases, with 10 bases remaining between them. The CDR3 has 13 residues. Germline values: CDR1 SGHRS, CDR2 YFSETQ. Full variable domain (rest looked up from reference TRBV5-1 and TRBJ1-2): KAGVTQTPRYLIKTRGQQVTLSCSPISGHRSVSWYQQTPGQGLQFLFEYFSETQRNKGNFPGRFSGRQFSNSRSEMNVSTLELGDSALYLCASSLEAGGGYTFGSGTRLTVV.

J is TRBJ2-6 and V is TRBV7-9; TRBD1 is a possible D gene (5 bases). Trimming took off 4 bases at V and 0 bases at J, with 13 bases between the two ends. CDR3 length: 17 amino acids. From germline, CDR1 is SEHNR and CDR2 FQNEAQ (reference sequence). For the CDR3, the DNA is TGTGCCAGCAGCTGGAATACAGGCTACTCTGGGGCCAACGTCCTGACTTTC. Encoded protein: CASSWNTGYSGANVLTF.

This chain uses TRBV5-1 with TRBJ1-1, with no clear D. This CDR3 contains 17 residues. Germline V gene data show CDR1 as SGHRS and CDR2 as YFSETQ. V lost 4 bases to trimming and J lost 4 bases, with 23 bases between them. CDR3 residues: CASSPWRDPQLGTEAFF. The CDR3 DNA is TGCGCCAGCAGCCCTTGGAGAGACCCCCAATTGGGCACTGAAGCTTTCTTT.

This clone was picked up one time. The V gene is TRBV10-1, the J gene TRBJ2-3; D tentatively fits TRBD1 or TRBD2 (5 bases each). The V gene's germline CDR1 is WNHNN and CDR2 SYGVQD (reference sequence). Trimming left V 5 bases short and J 6 bases short, with 18 bases between. The CDR3 runs to 15 residues. Here the CDR3 reads CASSRARGLSDTQYF. Written as DNA, the CDR3 is TGCGCCAGCAGTCGTGCGAGGGGCCTTTCCGATACGCAGTATTTT.

Regarding this clone: The germline gene is not matched at one end of the junction; a read error may be the cause. In the same sample, other DNA sequences code for this CDR3. The chain recombines TRBV28 with TRBJ1-4; D call uncertain. The length of the CDR3 is 13 residues. The germline gives CDR1 MDHEN, CDR2 SYDVKM. The CDR3 is CATLIPGVKKLFF. CDR3 coding DNA: TGCGCCACACTAATTCCCGGGGTTAAAAAACTGTTTTTT.

This clone was seen once. The J gene is TRBJ2-5, the V gene TRBV19, with D possibly called TRBD1 or TRBD2 (5 bases each). This CDR3 comprises 14 residues. V lost 3 bases, J lost 3 bases, and 11 bases lay in between. The germline gives CDR1 LNHDA, CDR2 SQIVND (reference sequence). CDR3 protein: CASSMIGGKETQYF. The CDR3 DNA reads as TGTGCCAGTAGTATGATTGGGGGTAAAGAGACCCAGTACTTC.

In its sample, this clone was seen once. V and J are TRBV12-3 or TRBV12-4 and TRBJ1-2; the D is unclear. The CDR3 length is 13 residues. V was shortened by 1 base and J by 6 bases, with 9 bases between the two germline ends. CDR3 nucleotide sequence: TGTGCCAGCAGTTTAGGTTGGCAGGATGGCTACACCTTC. The encoded protein is CASSLGWQDGYTF.

The rearrangement uses TRBV3-1 (or the pseudogene TRBV3-2) and TRBJ2-5, with 8 bases that match TRBD2. Germline values: CDR1 LGHDT, CDR2 YNNKEL (reference sequence). With V trimmed by 0 bases and J by 2 bases, 14 bases remained unmatched. The CDR3 runs 19 residues. CDR3 coding DNA: TGTGCCAGCAGCCAAGAAAAAAGGGGACTAGTAAGTCGGCAAGAGACCCAGTACTTC. This encodes CASSQEKRGLVSRQETQYF.